This TCR beta chain was captured in a study of post-analysis software for immune sequencing data. Study-wide background: Patients had relapsing-remitting, secondary progressive or progressive-relapsing multiple sclerosis; some lacked subtype. Study-level results: Compared against controls, patients with multiple sclerosis displayed significantly lower normalized Chao1 diversity. Four or five TRBV segments were more frequent in patients than controls; TRBV5-6, TRBV5-1 and TRBV20-1 belonged to this group.

Details on this clonotype: Antigen: not known.

Built from TCR beta cDNA, the libraries had unique molecular identifiers in them. TCRdb reprocessed the PCR reads via MiXCR and lists one record per CDR3 protein. The sample has under 900,000 distinct CDR3 sequences, roughly half seen once. The V gene's germline CDR1 is LGHNA and CDR2 YNFKEQ. The length of the CDR3 is 17 residues. Germline trimming cut 6 bases from V and 0 bases from J; bases unmatched to any gene: 9. Sequences were obtained from blood. V is TRBV4-2 and J is TRBJ2-1, with 9 bases matching TRBD2. This clonotype was sampled from a girl aged 5-17 years with multiple sclerosis. This chain's CDR3 is CASRTSGIGSSYNEQFF. The CDR3 DNA reads TGTGCCAGCAGGACTAGCGGCATCGGGAGCTCCTACAATGAGCAGTTCTTC.